These 23 T cell receptor beta chains originate from one sample sequenced in a study of regulatory T cells in long-lasting Graves disease. Arm-PCR with iRepertoire HTBI primers amplified the CDR3 regions for these TCR beta libraries. TCRdb passed the multiplex PCR reads through MiXCR, listing each CDR3 protein once. Among some 370,000 distinct CDR3 sequences listed, 20% were seen once. Stated time point: persistent/refractory GD, antithyroid drugs over 5 years with positive TRAb. Scientists built the TCR library using RNA that was extracted from PBMCs. This specimen consisted of peripheral blood mononuclear cells (PBMCs), obtained when the disease was refractory, from a patient treated with antithyroid drugs. The receptors come from a female donor with Graves disease.

This clonotype was counted many times. The chain has TRBV11-2 and TRBJ2-1, with 8 bases lining up with TRBD1. The CDR3 spans 11 residues. Germline CDR1 SGHAT, CDR2 FQNNGV. J was trimmed by 15 bases and V by 5 bases; bases with no gene match: 6. CDR3 nucleotides: TGTGCCAGCAGCCGGACAGGGCCGAGGTTCTTC. It yields the protein CASSRTGPRFF.

This clonotype was seen a few times. J is TRBJ1-6 and V is TRBV9, with 9 bases lining up with TRBD1. After removal of 0 bases from V and 6 bases from J, the junction contained 4 bases not matched to a gene. The CDR3 sequence is 16 residues long. Germline CDR1 reads SGDLS; CDR2 reads YYNGEE. The CDR3: CASSVDGTGFNSPLHF. Here the CDR3 DNA reads TGTGCCAGCAGCGTAGACGGGACAGGGTTTAATTCACCCCTCCACTTT.

This clonotype was picked up a small number of times. This rearrangement joins TRBV29-1 to TRBJ2-7; TRBD2 matches 9 bases. Germline V lookup: CDR1 SQVTM, CDR2 ANQGSEA. V trimming: 3 bases; J trimming: 1 base; junction bases outside the gene matches: 4. The CDR3 is made up of 14 amino acids. CDR3 nucleotide sequence: TGCAGCGTTGACGGCCTAGCGGGATCCTACGAGCAGTACTTC. Protein sequence: CSVDGLAGSYEQYF.

The V gene is TRBV20-1, the J gene TRBJ2-3; 8 nucleotides align to TRBD2. The CDR3 loop spans 14 amino acids. V trimming: 6 bases; J trimming: 4 bases; junction bases outside the gene matches: 9. The germline V gene has CDR1 DFQATT and CDR2 SNEGSKA (reference sequence). CDR3 nucleotides: TGCAGTGCCCCGGGACTAGTTTCCCCAGATACGCAGTATTTT. Residues: CSAPGLVSPDTQYF.

A few counts support this clonotype. CDR3 bases: TGTGCCAGTAGTACCGGCAGGAGCGGGAGGGCCAACGAGCAGTACTTC. Its protein product is CASSTGRSGRANEQYF. The chain combines TRBV19 with TRBJ2-7; 10 bases map to TRBD2. The CDR3 totals 16 residues. Germline lookup yields CDR1 LNHDA and CDR2 SQIVND (reference sequence). The V segment lost 4 bases and the J segment 5 bases; nucleotides outside the gene matches: 11.

This chain joins TRBV9 and TRBJ2-2; TRBD2 matches 7 bases. CDR3 size: 15 residues. The V segment lost 2 bases and the J segment 6 bases; nucleotides outside the gene matches: 7. Germline loops: CDR1 SGDLS, CDR2 YYNGEE. CDR3 loop: CASSVTSASSGELFF. CDR3 coding DNA: TGTGCCAGCAGCGTCACTAGCGCCAGCTCCGGGGAGCTGTTTTTT.

The rearrangement joins TRBV6-1 to TRBJ1-1, with D possibly matching TRBD1 (6 bases). The CDR3 length is 13 residues. CDR1 is MNHNS, CDR2 SASEGT, per germline. Trimming pared 5 bases from V and 3 bases from J, leaving 10 bases between. The DNA of the CDR3 is TGTGCCAGCAGTACGAGGGGGTACACTGAAGCTTTCTTT. Protein product: CASSTRGYTEAFF.

In DNA, the CDR3 is TGTGCCAGCAGCACTATGGGGCCTTCCTACGAGCAGTACTTC. Translation: CASSTMGPSYEQYF. This chain links TRBV7-2 with TRBJ2-7; a weak D match, TRBD1 (5 bases). Trimming took off 5 bases at V and 1 base at J, with 12 bases between the two ends. This CDR3 is built from 14 residues. The germline CDR1 and CDR2 sequences are SGHTA and FQGNSA.

Many counts were recorded for this clonotype. The chain recombines TRBV30 with TRBJ2-5; 7 positions match TRBD1. Germline V CDR1 and CDR2: GTSNPN, SVGIG (reference sequence). The CDR3 extends over 13 amino acids. Germline trimming cut 2 bases from V and 3 bases from J; bases unmatched to any gene: 3. For the CDR3, the DNA is TGTGCCTGGAGTATGGGACAGAAAGAGACCCAGTACTTC. Translated: CAWSMGQKETQYF.

This clonotype has a count of ten or more. The rearrangement links TRBV20-1 to TRBJ2-5; 13 bases are shared with TRBD2. Germline V CDR1 and CDR2: DFQATT, SNEGSKA (reference sequence). The CDR3 contains 16 residues. V shed 3 bases, J shed 5 bases, and the junction held 9 bases outside the gene matches. In DNA form, the CDR3 reads TGCAGTGCTAGTTTACTAGCGGGAGGGCCGGGGGAGACCCAGTACTTC. Its translation is CSASLLAGGPGETQYF.

In its sample, this clonotype was seen a few times. The rearrangement links TRBV29-1 to TRBJ2-7, with D possibly being TRBD2 (6 bases). Germline CDR1 SQVTM, CDR2 ANQGSEA. CDR3 size: 17 residues. V was cut by 4 bases and J by 0 bases, with 22 bases left in between. The CDR3 DNA sequence: TGCAGCGTTGGAGGAGGCCCCGGGACTCAAAGCTCCTACGAGCAGTACTTC. It is translated as CSVGGGPGTQSSYEQYF.

The V and J genes are TRBV19 and TRBJ2-2, with a weak D call TRBD2 (6 bases). V lost 11 bases to trimming and J lost 4 bases, with 17 bases between them. Germline CDR1 and CDR2: LNHDA and SQIVND (reference sequence). The CDR3 runs to 14 residues. The CDR3 nucleotides are TGTGCCGTTACCAGGGAGGCGGGCACCGGGGAGCTGTTTTTT. This sequence encodes CAVTREAGTGELFF. Filled out from reference TRBV19 and TRBJ2-2, the complete variable domain reads DGGITQSPKYLFRKEGQNVTLSCEQNLNHDAMYWYRQDPGQGLRLIYYSQIVNDFQKGDIAEGYSVSREKKESFPLTVTSAQKNPTAFYLCAVTREAGTGELFFGEGSRLTVL.

The J gene is TRBJ1-1, the V gene TRBV6-5; maybe TRBD1 (6 bases). CDR3 length equals 16 residues. The germline V gene has CDR1 MNHEY and CDR2 SVGAGI. V lost 1 base and J lost 1, with 13 bases in between. As DNA, the CDR3 is TGTGCCAGCAGTTACTTTCGGGGGCTGGGGAACACTGAAGCTTTCTTT. Its protein is CASSYFRGLGNTEAFF.

This clonotype has ten or more counts. This sequence joins TRBV7-2 and TRBJ2-7, with 14 bases identical to TRBD2. The junction had 9 bases not matched to a gene; V was cut back by 4 bases and J by 7 bases. Germline values: CDR1 SGHTA, CDR2 FQGNSA. CDR3 size: 16 residues. The CDR3: CASSSTGLAGALEQYF. CDR3 sequence (DNA): TGTGCCAGCAGCTCTACGGGACTAGCGGGAGCACTAGAGCAGTACTTC.

The chain combines TRBV14 with TRBJ1-4; D uncertain. V was shortened by 1 base and J by 14 bases, with 17 bases between the two germline ends. The CDR3 has 14 residues. Germline V gene lookup returns CDR1 SGHDN and CDR2 FVKESK. CDR3 in DNA: TGTGCCAGCAGCCAAGCCTCCGGATTCGTGTCGCTGTTTTTT. Its translation is CASSQASGFVSLFF.

This clonotype was seen more than once but under ten times. The chain joins TRBV20-1 to TRBJ2-7; the D gene is possibly TRBD2 (6 bases). Trimming left V 2 bases short and J 2 bases short, with 7 bases between. Germline V lookup: CDR1 DFQATT, CDR2 SNEGSKA (reference sequence). The length of the CDR3 is 12 residues. CDR3 nucleotides: TGCAGTGCTAGACGGGGGACCTACGAGCAGTACTTC. Amino acid sequence: CSARRGTYEQYF.

Comments on this clonotype: A read error is likely here: a far larger clone is one base away. The chain employs TRBV12-3 or TRBV12-4 and TRBJ2-5, with D unclear. This CDR3 comprises 13 residues. CDR3 region: CASSFSGRETRYF. CDR3 nucleotides: TGTGCCAGCAGTTTTTCAGGACGAGAGACCCGGTACTTC.

This clonotype was detected ten times or more. The chain combines TRBV6-5 with TRBJ1-1; the D is unclear. Per germline, CDR1 MNHEY and CDR2 SVGAGI. This CDR3 has 19 amino acids. Trimming left V 4 bases short and J 0 bases short, with 24 bases between. CDR3 bases: TGTGCCAGCAGTTTTTCCGGGTCGACCCTTAAAATCATGAACACTGAAGCTTTCTTT. Encoded protein: CASSFSGSTLKIMNTEAFF.

There are many counts of this clonotype. This chain uses TRBV15 with TRBJ1-5; 10 bases are shared with TRBD1. V lost 4 bases, J lost 4 bases, and 4 bases stayed unmatched. Germline V gives CDR1 LNHNV, CDR2 YYDKDF (reference sequence). This CDR3 is built from 15 residues. The CDR3 nucleotides read TGTGCCACCAGCAATGACAGGGGGCCGAATCAGCCCCAGCATTTT. This translates into CATSNDRGPNQPQHF.

This clonotype has just a few counts. The chain employs TRBV29-1 and TRBJ2-7; 7 bases align to TRBD2. The CDR3 sequence is 13 residues long. CDR1 SQVTM and CDR2 ANQGSEA come from the germline V gene. Trimming took 7 bases from V and 3 from J; bases not matched to a gene: 9. The chain's CDR3 is CSALGGYRYEQYF. The DNA of the CDR3 is TGCAGCGCCCTCGGGGGGTACCGCTACGAGCAGTACTTC.

Concerning this clonotype itself: The junction departs from the called germline gene at one end, perhaps through a read error. The J gene is TRBJ2-1, the V gene TRBV28; D may be TRBD2 (6 bases). The CDR3 consists of 17 residues. Per the germline V gene, CDR1 is MDHEN and CDR2 is SYDVKM. This CDR3 is CASSLSAGTDLINEQFF. DNA for the CDR3: TGTGCCAGCAGCTTATCTGCGGGGACTGACCTCATTAATGAGCAGTTCTTC. Based on the CDR3 plus reference TRBV28 and TRBJ2-1, the full variable domain is DVKVTQSSRYLVKRTGEKVFLECVQDMDHENMFWYRQDPGLGLRLIYFSYDVKMKEKGDIPEGYSVSREKKERFSLILESASTNQTSMYLCASSLSAGTDLINEQFFGPGTRLTVL.

This clonotype was seen a few times. The chain joins TRBV6-1 to TRBJ2-7; the D is unclear. The ends were cut back, 1 base at V and 0 bases at J, with 10 bases in the middle. Germline V gene lookup returns CDR1 MNHNS and CDR2 SASEGT. The CDR3 length is 15 residues. CDR3 bases: TGTGCCAGCAGTGAAGGTCCAGAGAGCTCCTACGAGCAGTACTTC. Protein sequence: CASSEGPESSYEQYF.

This clonotype has at least ten counts. The chain recombines TRBV5-5 with TRBJ2-5; 7 positions agree with TRBD1. CDR1 and CDR2 (germline): SGHKS, YYEKEE (reference sequence). The CDR3 length is 15 residues. J was trimmed by 4 bases and V by 2 bases; bases with no gene match: 8. CDR3 coding DNA: TGTGCCAGCAGCTTTGAGGGGGCGCGGATAGAGACCCAGTACTTC. This translates into CASSFEGARIETQYF.